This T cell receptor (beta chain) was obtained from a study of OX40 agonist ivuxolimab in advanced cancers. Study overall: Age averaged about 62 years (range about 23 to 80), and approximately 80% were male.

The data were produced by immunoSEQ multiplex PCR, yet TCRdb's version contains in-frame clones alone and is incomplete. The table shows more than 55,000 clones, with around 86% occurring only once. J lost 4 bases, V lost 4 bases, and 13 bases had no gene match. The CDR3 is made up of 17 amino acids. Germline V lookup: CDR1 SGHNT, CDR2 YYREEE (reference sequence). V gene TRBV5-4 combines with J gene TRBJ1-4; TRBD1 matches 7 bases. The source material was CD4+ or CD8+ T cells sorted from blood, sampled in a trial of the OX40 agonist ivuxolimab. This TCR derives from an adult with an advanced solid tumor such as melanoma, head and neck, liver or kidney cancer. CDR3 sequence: CASSDRAIAQDNEKLFF. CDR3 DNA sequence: TGTGCCAGCAGCGACAGGGCTATCGCGCAGGATAATGAAAAACTGTTTTTT.